This T cell receptor beta chain was captured in a study of shared clonotypes between healthy human individuals. Germline V CDR1 and CDR2: MNHEY, SMNVEV (reference sequence). Trimming shortened V by 2 bases and J by 7 bases, and 12 bases separated the two germline ends. The CDR3 has 13 amino acids. Profiled with immunoSEQ multiplex PCR; TCRdb holds only in-frame clones, not every one. The sample has roughly 850,000 clones, around 96% seen once. This clone has just one count. Its antigen is not identified. Positive CCR7 selection of CD45RO-negative cells yielded the naive CD8 cells, and terminally differentiated effector memory CD45RA+ cells were excluded. Study-wide findings and caveats: Naive CD4 clonotypes were shared across a handful of donors at 5% to 6%.

V and J are TRBV27 and TRBJ2-7, with unresolved D. This TCR derives from a man aged 25-40 years in good health. The specimen sequenced was naive CD8+ T cells sorted from blood. Written as DNA, the CDR3 is TGTGCCAGCAGTTTAAGGTCGGCGAGGGAGCAGTACTTC. As protein: CASSLRSAREQYF.